The rows below give T cell receptor beta chains drawn from one sample of a study of human T cells and chemical hapten exposure. In TCRdb, the RACE reads were re-called with MiXCR into one record per CDR3 protein. Of more than 300,000 distinct CDR3 sequences listed, over 5% are singletons. Sample: whole blood, taken in connection with sensitization to the hapten diphenylcyclopropenone (DPC). These receptors were taken from a young woman with alopecia areata. Some clones in this sample may be carry-over from other donors' samples. The CDR3 runs from the conserved cysteine through the conserved F or W.

v_call	j_call	cdr3_aa
TRBV21-1	TRBJ1-5	CASSQGYIGPRWVQPQHF
TRBV2	TRBJ2-7	CASRTLLAGDEQYF
TRBV5-6	TRBJ2-1	CASSLLTWRGREQFF
TRBV5-4	TRBJ1-1	CASHKMNTEAFF
TRBV6-2/TRBV6-3	TRBJ2-6	CASSLNNPYSGANVLTF
TRBV7-2	TRBJ1-6	CASSTDRGGPLHF
TRBV12-3/TRBV12-4	TRBJ1-2	CASRQKSGQGPSNYGYTF
TRBV10-3	TRBJ2-1	CAISEGTRNDEQFF
TRBV20-1	TRBJ1-3	CSARDGSGSGNTIYF
TRBV9	TRBJ2-3	CASSRAGSDTQYF
TRBV12-2	TRBJ1-5	CASRLATTRQGVNQPQHF
TRBV29-1	TRBJ2-5	CSIPPLGETQYF
TRBV24-1	TRBJ2-2	CATSDSGTGYTGELFF
TRBV6-5	TRBJ1-5	CASRQGFSQPQHF
TRBV14	TRBJ2-3	CASSQGLWTDTQYF
TRBV29-1	TRBJ1-1	CSVEDGNTEAFF
TRBV9	TRBJ2-7	CASSPPDRDEQYF
TRBV28	TRBJ1-3	CASSGPTTSGNTIYF
TRBV6-5	TRBJ1-2	CASSYSTPNYGYTF
TRBV29-1	TRBJ2-7	CSVSYTGLGSYEQYF